These 10 T cell receptor beta chains were sequenced from one sample in a study of cytomegalovirus exposure and HLA in healthy donors. The PCR employed 60 Vbeta primers together with 13 Jbeta primers. Some clones are missing from TCRdb's copy, which holds only in-frame ones; the method was immunoSEQ multiplex PCR. The profile covers about 130,000 clones, with around 71% appearing a single time and over 2% taken by the ten largest. The specimen sequenced was PBMCs. Source of these receptors: a woman aged 55-69 years in good health and CMV-seropositive.

This clone was picked up a small number of times. One end of the junction does not line up with germline, which may come from a read error. The V gene is TRBV7-9, the J gene TRBJ2-7, with 9 positions matching TRBD1. The CDR3 length is 12 residues. The germline V gene encodes CDR1 SEHNR and CDR2 FQNEAQ (reference sequence). The CDR3 spells CSSSPRQGGSHF. The CDR3 nucleotides are TGTTCCAGCAGCCCCAGACAGGGGGGATCTCACTTC.

The genes are TRBV19 and TRBJ2-1; 8 bases align to TRBD1. Germline V gene sequence: CDR1 LNHDA, CDR2 SQIVND (reference sequence). V gave up 4 bases and J gave up 4 bases; unmatched junction bases: 9. The CDR3 consists of 16 residues. The CDR3 nucleotides are TGTGCCAGTAGTAGGGGGACAGGTGGGTTATACAATGAGCAGTTCTTC. It codes for CASSRGTGGLYNEQFF.

This sequence joins TRBV7-9 and TRBJ2-5, with TRBD1 identical over 9 bases. V lost 1 base and J lost 5; bases outside the gene matches: 2. This CDR3 contains 14 residues. The germline V gene has CDR1 SEHNR and CDR2 FQNEAQ (reference sequence). The CDR3 bases are TGTGCCAGCAGCTTAGAACAGGGGGCCGAGACCCAGTACTTC. Amino acid sequence: CASSLEQGAETQYF.

The chain combines TRBV9 with TRBJ1-2; 7 positions match TRBD1. The V segment lost 2 bases and the J segment 8 bases; nucleotides outside the gene matches: 6. The CDR3 loop spans 13 amino acids. Germline-derived CDR1 and CDR2 are SGDLS and YYNGEE. CDR3 loop: CASSVTGARGYTF. The DNA for the CDR3 is TGTGCCAGCAGCGTTACAGGGGCTCGAGGCTACACCTTC.

This clone is a singleton in its sample. This rearrangement joins TRBV5-1 to TRBJ2-5, with TRBD2 matching 12 bases. The germline V gene has CDR1 SGHRS and CDR2 YFSETQ. Trimming took 5 bases from V and 5 from J; bases not matched to a gene: 13. The CDR3 loop spans 17 amino acids. CDR3 region: CASSLGASGGARETQYF. In DNA form, the CDR3 reads TGCGCCAGCAGTCTGGGAGCTAGCGGGGGGGCCCGGGAGACCCAGTACTTC.

This clone was observed a handful of times. The chain links TRBV6-1 to TRBJ2-5; tentatively, D is TRBD1 (5 bases). The CDR3 is 14 amino acids. With 0 bases removed from V and 3 bases from J, the gap between germline ends came to 8 bases. Per germline, CDR1 MNHNS and CDR2 SASEGT. CDR3 bases: TGTGCCAGCAGTGAAGCACAGGCTGAAGAGACCCAGTACTTC. Protein sequence: CASSEAQAEETQYF.

V and J are TRBV11-2 and TRBJ2-7, with 7 bases lining up with TRBD1. Germline loops: CDR1 SGHAT, CDR2 FQNNGV. Trimming took 5 bases from V and 0 from J; bases not matched to a gene: 13. This CDR3 contains 17 residues. This CDR3 is CASSPRTGTESSYEQYF. The CDR3 DNA is TGTGCCAGCAGCCCGAGGACCGGGACAGAGAGCTCCTACGAGCAGTACTTC.

V is TRBV7-3 and J is TRBJ2-5, with 7 bases lining up with TRBD1. Near its end, the DNA agrees better with TRBJ2-7, so the J call may be wrong. The CDR3 consists of 13 residues. Per the germline V gene, CDR1 is SGHTA and CDR2 is FQGTGA. The CDR3 coding sequence is TGTGCCAGCACCAGACAGGGCTCCTACGAGCAGTACTTC. Its protein product is CASTRQGSYEQYF.

The chain combines TRBV11-2 with TRBJ1-2; tentative D call: TRBD1 (5 bases). This CDR3 has 16 amino acids. The V gene lost 4 bases and the J gene lost 4 bases, with 19 bases spanning the gap. Looked up from germline, CDR1 is SGHAT and CDR2 is FQNNGV. In nucleotides, the CDR3 is TGTGCCAGCAGCTCCCAGGGAGGGGCCACCCCCTATGGCTACACCTTC. Amino acid sequence: CASSSQGGATPYGYTF.

This clone has just one count. The chain employs TRBV4-1 and TRBJ2-2, with a tentative D call TRBD2 (5 bases). From germline, CDR1 is MGHRA and CDR2 YSYEKL. With 1 base removed from V and 6 bases from J, the gap between germline ends came to 6 bases. CDR3 length equals 13 residues. Written as DNA, the CDR3 is TGCGCCAGCAGCCAAGGGACTGCCGGGGAGCTGTTTTTT. Translation: CASSQGTAGELFF.